What follows describes a single TCR beta chain. What it binds is not known. The CDR3 sequence is 13 residues long. Germline V gene data show CDR1 as LGHNA and CDR2 as YNFKEQ. V lost 4 bases to trimming and J lost 7 bases, with 14 bases between them. TCRdb re-derived calls from the 5' RACE reads in MiXCR, one entry per CDR3 protein. The sample records a few hundred thousand distinct CDR3 sequences, approximately 8.3% being singletons. Healthy Caucasians supplied all donations. The data originate from a study of identical twins. Study-wide results and caveats: Low generation-probability sequences were in excess among twin-shared out-of-frame alpha sequences. Beta clonotypes that were abundant in cord blood contained fewer insertions, a pattern absent from memory repertoires. The authors drew conclusions from cross-sectional statistical analysis rather than following the same donors.

These sequences were also reported in another study, on yellow fever vaccine responses in identical twins.

Source material: CD8+ T cells sorted from blood. The genes are TRBV4-2 and TRBJ2-7; possibly TRBD1 or TRBD2 for D (6 bases each). The receptor was derived from a woman under 30 in good health. The CDR3 sequence: CASSPDSREEQYF. The CDR3, as DNA: TGTGCCAGCAGCCCGGACAGCCGGGAGGAGCAGTACTTC.